Following are 6 T cell receptor beta chains from one sample sequenced in a study of T cells in Graves' hyperthyroidism and ophthalmopathy. The TCR beta CDR3 regions underwent amplification using RNA transcripts as the source. Primed by the HTBI set, a first-round RT-PCR was run on the TCR CDR3. TCRdb re-called the multiplex PCR reads with MiXCR, one entry per CDR3 protein. Of a few hundred thousand distinct CDR3 sequences detected, about 13% appear once; the ten largest clones hold less than 25%. The specimen sequenced was blood. The receptors were gathered from a man aged 25 to 45 with Graves' hyperthyroidism that later progressed to Graves' ophthalmopathy.

Comment on this clonotype: A much larger clone lies one base from this, so it may be a read error. The chain recombines TRBV4-1 with TRBJ1-2; D call uncertain. From germline, CDR1 is MGHRA and CDR2 YSYEKL. The CDR3 runs 15 residues. The DNA of the CDR3 is TGCGCCAGCAGCCAAGATTCGGACTCTTACTATAGCTACACCTTC. The encoded protein is CASSQDSDSYYSYTF.

The J gene is TRBJ2-1, the V gene TRBV3-1; D is unclear. The V and J ends lost 4 bases and 1 base respectively, with 11 bases between them. The CDR3 covers 15 residues. From germline, CDR1 is LGHDT and CDR2 YNNKEL (reference sequence). The CDR3: CASSRGSGSYNEQFF. The CDR3 nucleotides are TGTGCCAGCAGCCGAGGCAGTGGTTCCTACAATGAGCAGTTCTTC.

This clonotype turned up a few times. The genes are TRBV6-1 and TRBJ1-4, with TRBD1 matching 11 bases. Germline values: CDR1 MNHNS, CDR2 SASEGT. V lost 4 bases and J lost 8; bases outside the gene matches: 6. The CDR3 sequence is 15 residues long. The CDR3: CASSAWTGGREKLFF. The CDR3 DNA follows: TGTGCCAGCAGTGCGTGGACAGGGGGCCGGGAAAAACTGTTTTTT.

This clonotype was counted a few times. The junction departs from germline at one end; a sequencing error may be responsible. V is TRBV20-1 and J is TRBJ2-5; possible D gene TRBD2, 5 bases. Germline V gives CDR1 DFQATT, CDR2 SNEGSKA (reference sequence). This CDR3 has 17 residues. The CDR3 reads CSTREGLKRWYQETQYF. The CDR3 DNA sequence: TGCAGTACTAGAGAAGGGTTAAAGCGGTGGTACCAAGAGACCCAGTACTTC.

This clonotype was counted at least ten times. This chain connects TRBV20-1 to TRBJ2-3, with D maybe TRBD1 (5 bases). Germline lookup yields CDR1 DFQATT and CDR2 SNEGSKA (reference sequence). The CDR3 runs 13 residues. Trimming removed 6 bases at V and 1 base at J, with 11 bases between. Here the CDR3 DNA reads TGCAGTGCCTCCTTAGGGGGCACAGATACGCAGTATTTT. Amino acids: CSASLGGTDTQYF.

This clonotype was recorded many times. The chain recombines TRBV7-9 with TRBJ2-1; possible D gene TRBD1, 7 bases. The CDR3 contains 15 residues. V lost 4 bases, J lost 5 bases, and 15 bases lay in between. Germline assignment: CDR1 SEHNR and CDR2 FQNEAQ (reference sequence). The DNA of the CDR3 is TGTGCCAGCAGCTCCAGACAGGGAGGAAACAATGAGCAGTTCTTC. Its translation is CASSSRQGGNNEQFF.